This TCR beta chain was recovered during a study of CD8+ T cells in alopecia areata (dated by TCRdb to the late 2010s). A note on the overall study: In both human patients and the C3H/HeJ mouse model, the study applied high-throughput TCRbeta sequencing to look at T cell clonal expansion in alopecia areata. Human TCRbeta sequencing covered scalp tissue and sorted CD4+ and CD8+ peripheral blood T cells from patchy and totalis/universalis alopecia areata patients and healthy controls. Scalp clonality was compared across normal scalp (n=4), patchy alopecia areata scalp (n=8), and alopecia totalis/universalis scalp (n=8). RNA was extracted with the PAXgene miRNA kit for fixed scalp, the miRNeasy kit for PBMCs, and the RNeasy kit for mouse skin. Amplification of TCRbeta CDR3 regions was done by immunoSEQ multiplex PCR using 35 Vbeta forward primers and 13 Jbeta reverse primers.

After PBMCs were isolated by density centrifugation and stained for CD3, CD4 and CD8, a FACSAria was used to sort CD4+ and CD8+ T cells. Scalp biopsies and blood samples were obtained from unaffected controls. Trimmed from V: 6 bases; trimmed from J: 5 bases; junction bases lacking a gene match: 6. The germline V gene encodes CDR1 SEHNR and CDR2 FQNEAQ (reference sequence). From the cysteine through the phenylalanine, the CDR3 covers 15 amino acids. Only the CDR3 portion is preserved as DNA: 45 bases, with reading frame beginning at the first base. Libraries were prepared through the immunoSEQ multiplex PCR assay. To provide template for TCR sequencing, every sample had RNA extracted and reverse transcribed into cDNA. First-strand cDNA was synthesized with SuperScript III using a 2:1 mix of oligo-dT and random hexamers. A synthetic immune receptor repertoire was used to measure amplification bias, and any remaining bias was corrected computationally. The study's own analysis went as follows. Raw reads were preprocessed to remove errors, and CDR3 was defined by IMGT conventions from the conserved cysteine to phenylalanine. Clonality was computed by normalizing Shannon entropy by log2 of the number of productive unique TCRs and subtracting the result from 1. CD4 or CD8 identity of scalp clones was inferred by cross-referencing scalp TCRbeta sequences with sorted blood CD4 and CD8 repertoires. Not all clones reach the TCRdb copy of this immuneACCESS table, which keeps in-frame sequences only. Checked studies attribute under half of the gap to unresolved V genes and leave the rest unexplained. Clonal size and the V and J genes are those of that table, whereas D and trimming came from the DNA. Here the sample has 130,000 to 150,000 clones; about three fifths occur a single time. 36% of the sample is in the top ten clones.

Paper-wide results and their limitations: TCR sequences shared between patients were less clear than in mice, possibly partly because of HLA diversity in the patient population. Unlike mouse skin, where gammadelta T cells dominate, normal human skin contains resident alphabeta T cells that get sequenced too, which complicates analysis of the scalp TCR repertoire. Compared with normal scalp, lesional scalp had higher clonality and more expanded CD8+ clones, particularly in alopecia totalis/universalis, a pattern that suggests antigenic drive.

Of note for this clone: What antigen it recognizes has not been identified. No clone much larger than this one lies a single base away; base qualities are absent.

The sample taken for sequencing was CD8+ T cells sorted from blood. This sequence uses TRBV7-9 and TRBJ2-7; TRBD2 aligns with 14 central bases. This TCR was recovered from a human donor in good health. In nucleotides, the sequence is TGTGCCAGCAGTCGACTAGCGGGAGGGCCCAACGAGCAGTACTTC. Its translation is CASSRLAGGPNEQYF.